A selection of T cell receptor beta chains follows, all from one sample in a study of blood T cell repertoires in COVID-19. Measured with immunoSEQ multiplex PCR; TCRdb has only the in-frame clones, and not every one. The profile shows approximately 300,000 clones, 89% of them singletons. The sequencing sample was made of PBMCs or T cells enriched from blood (not recorded which). The receptors shown here come from a man between 60 and 75 years old who had recovered from COVID-19. Each CDR3 is given with its conserved first and last residue. The order of the fields is J gene, D gene, V gene, clone size, CDR3 DNA, CDR3 protein. The D gene is left open where the match is weak. Not all rows give a size; the values are once, few, many and, for expanded clones, a class.

>TRBJ2-5|NA|TRBV7-9|NA
TGTGCCAGCAGTAGGGGGGGACCCTACCAAGAGACCCAGTACTTC
CASSRGGPYQETQYF
>TRBJ2-1|TRBD2|TRBV9|NA
TGTGCCAGCAGCCATCTGGGCAGCGGGAGTGATGAGCAGTTCTTC
CASSHLGSGSDEQFF
>TRBJ2-7|TRBD1|TRBV4-3|NA
TGCGCCAGCAGCCGGACAGGGGTCGGCGAGCAGTACTTC
CASSRTGVGEQYF
>TRBJ2-1|NA|TRBV24-1|NA
TGTGCCACCCAGGGGAATTCCTACAATGAGCAGTTCTTC
CATQGNSYNEQFF
>TRBJ1-1|NA|TRBV6-1|NA
TGTGCCAGCAGTGAAAGGCTGGACTCTAAAGCTTTCTTT
CASSERLDSKAFF
>TRBJ2-5|TRBD2|TRBV30|NA
TGTGCCTGGAGTGTACTGGGGCTAGCGGGAGAGACCCAGTACTTC
CAWSVLGLAGETQYF
>TRBJ2-1|TRBD2|TRBV19|once
TGTGCCAGCACCAACCGTGGGACTAGCGGGAGGGCCAGTGAGCAGTTCTTC
CASTNRGTSGRASEQFF
>TRBJ1-1|NA|TRBV19|NA
TGTGCCAGTAGTAGTCCAGGGGCCTCCCGGTCGACTGAAGCTTTCTTT
CASSSPGASRSTEAFF
>TRBJ2-2|TRBD2|TRBV9|NA
TGTGCCAGCAGCGTAGCTCCTAGCGGGAGCACCGGGGAGCTGTTTTTT
CASSVAPSGSTGELFF
>TRBJ1-6|NA|TRBV7-2|few
TGTGCCAGCAGCTCCGAACAGGGCTATAATTCACCCCTCCACTTT
CASSSEQGYNSPLHF
>TRBJ1-1|NA|TRBV2|NA
TGTGCCAGCAGTGAACTAACCTTGAACACTGAAGCTTTCTTT
CASSELTLNTEAFF
>TRBJ1-5|NA|TRBV30|few
TGTGCCTGGCAGGGGCAGAGCGGGGGTCAGCCCCAGCATTTT
CAWQGQSGGQPQHF
>TRBJ1-1|TRBD1|TRBV4-3|NA
TGCGCCAGCAGCCAAGTAGTACAGGGGTACACTGAAGCTTTCTTT
CASSQVVQGYTEAFF
>TRBJ1-4|NA|TRBV18|NA
TGTGCCAGCTCACCAGGGGGGACAACTAATGAAAAACTGTTTTTT
CASSPGGTTNEKLFF
>TRBJ2-3|TRBD1|TRBV9|NA
TGTGCCAGCAGCGTCCAGGGGGCATCAGATACGCAGTATTTT
CASSVQGASDTQYF
>TRBJ2-2|NA|TRBV30|NA
TGTGCCTGGAGTGTACGGGGGACGAGGTCCGGGGAGCTGTTTTTT
CAWSVRGTRSGELFF
>TRBJ1-2|TRBD1|TRBV28|NA
TGTGCCAGCAGTTTACAGGACAGGGCCTGGGAAAACTATGGCTACACCTTC
CASSLQDRAWENYGYTF
>TRBJ1-1|NA|TRBV5-1|NA
TGCGCCAGCAGCTTGGTAGCAGAAGTCAACACTGAAGCTTTCTTT
CASSLVAEVNTEAFF
>TRBJ2-2|TRBD2|TRBV7-8|NA
TGTGCCAGCAGCTTAGGGACTAGCGAGACCGGGGAGCTGTTTTTT
CASSLGTSETGELFF
>TRBJ1-2|TRBD1|TRBV7-8|NA
TGTGCCAGCAGCACCCAACAGGGGGTGTTTGGCTACACCTTC
CASSTQQGVFGYTF
>TRBJ2-7|TRBD2|TRBV5-1|NA
TGCGCCAGCAGCTTGGAACTAGCGACGCTCTACGAGCAGTACTTC
CASSLELATLYEQYF
>TRBJ2-2|TRBD2|TRBV14|few
TGTGCCAGCAGCCAAGAAAGGGCTAGCGGGAGCCTATGGACCGGGGAGCTGTTTTTT
CASSQERASGSLWTGELFF
>TRBJ2-1|TRBD2|TRBV24-1|NA
TGTGCCACCGGTACTAGCGGGAGGGGCAATGAGCAGTTCTTC
CATGTSGRGNEQFF
>TRBJ2-1|NA|TRBV7-3|once
TGTGCCAGCACTAACCAAGCGGGTTCCAATGAGCAGTTCTTC
CASTNQAGSNEQFF
>TRBJ1-6|TRBD1|TRBV5-1|NA
TGCGCCAGCAGCTTGGGAATACTGGGACAGGGTGAATCACCCCTCCACTTT
CASSLGILGQGESPLHF
>TRBJ2-5|TRBD1|TRBV28|NA
TGTGCCAGCAGTTTAGCAGGGGGCGGAGAGACCCAGTACTTC
CASSLAGGGETQYF
>TRBJ2-7|NA|TRBV3-1/TRBV3-2|NA
TGTGCCAGCAGCCCATACGGGAACTCCTACGAGCAGTACTTC
CASSPYGNSYEQYF
>TRBJ1-1|NA|TRBV11-3|NA
TGTGCCAGCAGCTTAGGTGCAGTCACTGAAGCTTTCTTT
CASSLGAVTEAFF
>TRBJ1-2|TRBD1|TRBV4-2|NA
TGTGCCAGCAGCCCCCGGGACAGGGATGGCTACACCTTC
CASSPRDRDGYTF
>TRBJ2-5|TRBD2|TRBV6-5|NA
TGTGCCAGCAGACTAGCGGGAGTAGGGGAGACCCAGTACTTC
CASRLAGVGETQYF
>TRBJ2-7|TRBD2|TRBV24-1|NA
TGTGCCACCAGTGATCTTCCCAAATTAGCGGGAGTCCACGAGCAGTACTTC
CATSDLPKLAGVHEQYF
>TRBJ2-3|TRBD2|TRBV10-3|once
TGTGCCATCAGTGAGCGCCTAGCGGGATCGGATACGCAGTATTTT
CAISERLAGSDTQYF
>TRBJ2-7|NA|TRBV28|NA
TGTGCCAGCAGTGGGAGCGGCCCCTACGAGCAGTACTTC
CASSGSGPYEQYF
>TRBJ2-7|TRBD1|TRBV11-2|NA
TGTGCCAGCAGCTCCGGGACAGGCTACGAGCAGTACTTC
CASSSGTGYEQYF
>TRBJ1-6|TRBD1|TRBV6-5|NA
TGTGCCAGCGGGGACAGCTTGGATTCACCCCTCCACTTT
CASGDSLDSPLHF
>TRBJ2-3|TRBD2|TRBV5-1|NA
TGCGCCAGCAGCCCACCCGGGACTAGCGGGCACCTGTCAACAGATACGCAGTATTTT
CASSPPGTSGHLSTDTQYF
>TRBJ1-5|TRBD1|TRBV5-1|NA
TGCGCCAGCAGCTGGGGGACAGGAAGAAGGAATCAGCCCCAGCATTTT
CASSWGTGRRNQPQHF
>TRBJ1-2|TRBD1|TRBV19|NA
TGTGCCAGTAGTATAGGGGCAGGGGGCGGCTATGGCTACACCTTC
CASSIGAGGGYGYTF
>TRBJ2-7|NA|TRBV15|NA
TGTGTCTTATCGGGATCCTACGAGCAGTACTTC
CVLSGSYEQYF
>TRBJ2-7|TRBD1|TRBV18|few
TGTGCCAGCTCGCCAGGGGGCTTTGAGGCTCGCGAGCAGTACTTC
CASSPGGFEAREQYF
>TRBJ1-4|TRBD1|TRBV2|NA
TGTGCCACTGACAGGGGGCGAGGGAGTGAAAAACTGTTTTTT
CATDRGRGSEKLFF
>TRBJ1-2|TRBD1|TRBV28|NA
TGTGCCAGCACCCGACAGGGTGCAGGGGGCTATGGCTACACCTTC
CASTRQGAGGYGYTF
>TRBJ1-2|NA|TRBV4-2|NA
TGTGCCAGCAGCCAAGATCTTGACCCGCCGGGGAATGGCTACACCTTC
CASSQDLDPPGNGYTF
>TRBJ1-5|TRBD1|TRBV28|NA
TGTGCCAGCAGGGACCAGGGGGGAGGTCAGCCCCAGCATTTT
CASRDQGGGQPQHF
>TRBJ2-2|TRBD2|TRBV9|NA
TGTGCCAGCAGCAAGGGACTAGCGGGAGCCCCGGGCACCGGGGAGCTGTTTTTT
CASSKGLAGAPGTGELFF
>TRBJ1-1|NA|TRBV28|NA
TGTGCCAGCAGTACAGGACAAGAAGCTTTCTTT
CASSTGQEAFF
>TRBJ2-3|TRBD1|TRBV6-2/TRBV6-3|NA
TGTGCCAGCAGTTACGGGACAGGGGGCCCAAGATACACAGATACGCAGTATTTT
CASSYGTGGPRYTDTQYF
>TRBJ1-1|NA|TRBV19|NA
TGTGCCAGTAGTATAGCCGGGTCGGTCACTGAAGCTTTCTTT
CASSIAGSVTEAFF
>TRBJ1-3|NA|TRBV15|NA
TGTGCCACCAGCAGCGGCCAGGACACCTCAATCTCTGGAAACACCATATATTTT
CATSSGQDTSISGNTIYF
>TRBJ2-3|TRBD2|TRBV24-1|NA
TGTGCCACCAGTGCCTTGGGGGACTGGGGCGGGGGGACCACAGATACGCAGTATTTT
CATSALGDWGGGTTDTQYF
>TRBJ2-5|NA|TRBV18|NA
TGTGCCAGCTCACCGAGGCTTGGAGAGACCCAGTACTTC
CASSPRLGETQYF
>TRBJ2-3|TRBD2|TRBV24-1|NA
TGTGCCACCAGTGATAGCGGGAGGGCCAGCACAGATACGCAGTATTTT
CATSDSGRASTDTQYF
>TRBJ1-4|NA|TRBV5-4|NA
TGTGCCAGCAGCTTGAAATTACAGGCAACTAATGAAAAACTGTTTTTT
CASSLKLQATNEKLFF